Described below is a single T cell receptor (beta chain) sequence and its context. This receptor's antigen is unknown. It has no much larger one-base neighbor in the sample; base qualities were not kept. This sample was taken from a study of high-grade serous ovarian cancer treatment subgroups (dated by TCRdb to about 2021). Background for the entire study: Sequencing yielded a mean of around 14,000 reads and approximately 7,000 unique TCR beta rearrangements per sample. One primary tumor sample and two metastatic tumor samples were contributed by each patient, so that approximately 99 samples were obtained in total. The study profiled TCR beta repertoires in high-grade serous ovarian cancer patients grouped by complete gross resection or neoadjuvant chemotherapy response under a laparoscopic triage algorithm. The cohort comprised some 30 patients: about ten with no residual disease after primary surgery (R0), about ten excellent NACT responders, and about ten poor NACT responders.

General study outcomes and caveats: Neoantigen level correlated positively with TCR clonal relatedness, and copy number variation and mutation load from whole-genome sequencing showed a positive trend with TCR clonal relatedness. TCR repertoire analyses were focused on CDR3, and CDR1 and CDR2 were not analyzed. Repertoire similarity between tumors of the same patient ranged about 0.095 to 0.85, whereas almost no similarity was seen between different patients. Spatial information was not captured by bulk tumor TCR sequencing, so insight into HGSC tumor complexity and diversity was limited.

Inclusive of the bounding cysteine and phenylalanine, the CDR3 is 13 residues long. Solely the CDR3 DNA is kept, with 39 bases framed from the first base. Per the germline V gene (reference sequence), SGHAT is the CDR1 and FQDESV is the CDR2. The tumor samples were collected prior to definitive surgery or chemotherapy. Genomic DNA was extracted by the MD Anderson Biospecimen Extraction Resource, and TCR sequencing was done by the MD Anderson Cancer Genomics Laboratory. The approximately 98 tumor samples underwent high-throughput TCR profiling using ImmunoSEQ. For the original study's pipeline: To measure repertoire diversity, the metrics used were richness (unique productive sequences), clonality, evenness and relatedness, and the Bhattacharyya coefficient was used to assess similarity between samples. A sensitivity analysis excluded TCRs with fewer than two reads and gave consistent conclusions. Not all clones reach the TCRdb copy of this immuneACCESS table, which keeps in-frame sequences only. Checked studies attribute under half of the gap to unresolved V genes and leave the rest unexplained. V and J calls and clone size are copied from that table; D and trimming were computed from the DNA. The sample records about 15,000 clones, around 73% of which are singletons. In total, the top ten clones hold around 4.2% of the sample.

The TCR comes from a human donor with high-grade serous ovarian cancer. Sequenced sample: tumor tissue. The rearrangement combines TRBV11-1 with TRBJ2-5; the D call could be TRBD1 or TRBD2, with each sharing 5 bases. TRBJ2-7 explains the end of the DNA better; the J call may be wrong. CDR3 loop: CASTPSGRYEQYF. In nucleotides, the sequence is TGTGCCAGCACCCCGTCGGGGCGCTACGAGCAGTACTTC.